This T cell receptor (beta chain) was sequenced in a study of post-analysis software for immune sequencing data. Study findings and constraints: With TRBV5-6, TRBV5-1 and TRBV20-1 included, about five TRBV segments were more frequent in patients than in controls.

The CDR3 has 16 amino acids. Germline V gene data show CDR1 as KGHDR and CDR2 as SFDVKD. Unique molecular identifiers had been added to the TCR beta cDNA libraries. Each CDR3 protein is one row after TCRdb ran MiXCR on the PCR reads. This table holds roughly 570,000 distinct CDR3 sequences, around a third found once. Concerning this clonotype itself: Its antigen is unknown.

Sequencing used blood. This sequence originates from a girl aged 2-17 years with multiple sclerosis. The chain is built from TRBV24-1 and TRBJ2-1, with D possibly matching TRBD1 (5 bases). The end of the DNA is better explained by TRBJ2-7, so the J call may be wrong. The CDR3 coding sequence is TGTGCCACCAGTGATTTAGGGGCCAGCTCCTACAATGAGCAGTACTTC. It translates to CATSDLGASSYNEQYF.